Here is one T cell receptor beta chain with its context. Its antigen is unknown. 60 Vbeta and 13 Jbeta primers were used in PCR. Data came from immunoSEQ multiplex PCR; TCRdb stores just in-frame clones and leaves some out. This table holds roughly 160,000 clones, 81% found once. The sample comes from a study of cytomegalovirus exposure and HLA in healthy donors. General observations from the study: In a later analysis, across HLA loci, associated TCR counts were highest for DRB1, lowest for HLA-C.

The V segment lost 2 bases and the J segment 9 bases; nucleotides outside the gene matches: 10. The CDR3 sequence is 15 residues long. CDR1 and CDR2 from the germline V gene are KGHSH and LQKENI. Sequencing was done on a sample of PBMCs. The sequence was collected from a woman in her forties or fifties in good health and CMV-seronegative. This chain uses TRBV18 with TRBJ2-1, with 7 nucleotides matching TRBD2. The CDR3 DNA reads TGTGCCAGCTCACCAACAATAGCGGGTGATCCTGAGCAGTTCTTC. Protein sequence: CASSPTIAGDPEQFF.